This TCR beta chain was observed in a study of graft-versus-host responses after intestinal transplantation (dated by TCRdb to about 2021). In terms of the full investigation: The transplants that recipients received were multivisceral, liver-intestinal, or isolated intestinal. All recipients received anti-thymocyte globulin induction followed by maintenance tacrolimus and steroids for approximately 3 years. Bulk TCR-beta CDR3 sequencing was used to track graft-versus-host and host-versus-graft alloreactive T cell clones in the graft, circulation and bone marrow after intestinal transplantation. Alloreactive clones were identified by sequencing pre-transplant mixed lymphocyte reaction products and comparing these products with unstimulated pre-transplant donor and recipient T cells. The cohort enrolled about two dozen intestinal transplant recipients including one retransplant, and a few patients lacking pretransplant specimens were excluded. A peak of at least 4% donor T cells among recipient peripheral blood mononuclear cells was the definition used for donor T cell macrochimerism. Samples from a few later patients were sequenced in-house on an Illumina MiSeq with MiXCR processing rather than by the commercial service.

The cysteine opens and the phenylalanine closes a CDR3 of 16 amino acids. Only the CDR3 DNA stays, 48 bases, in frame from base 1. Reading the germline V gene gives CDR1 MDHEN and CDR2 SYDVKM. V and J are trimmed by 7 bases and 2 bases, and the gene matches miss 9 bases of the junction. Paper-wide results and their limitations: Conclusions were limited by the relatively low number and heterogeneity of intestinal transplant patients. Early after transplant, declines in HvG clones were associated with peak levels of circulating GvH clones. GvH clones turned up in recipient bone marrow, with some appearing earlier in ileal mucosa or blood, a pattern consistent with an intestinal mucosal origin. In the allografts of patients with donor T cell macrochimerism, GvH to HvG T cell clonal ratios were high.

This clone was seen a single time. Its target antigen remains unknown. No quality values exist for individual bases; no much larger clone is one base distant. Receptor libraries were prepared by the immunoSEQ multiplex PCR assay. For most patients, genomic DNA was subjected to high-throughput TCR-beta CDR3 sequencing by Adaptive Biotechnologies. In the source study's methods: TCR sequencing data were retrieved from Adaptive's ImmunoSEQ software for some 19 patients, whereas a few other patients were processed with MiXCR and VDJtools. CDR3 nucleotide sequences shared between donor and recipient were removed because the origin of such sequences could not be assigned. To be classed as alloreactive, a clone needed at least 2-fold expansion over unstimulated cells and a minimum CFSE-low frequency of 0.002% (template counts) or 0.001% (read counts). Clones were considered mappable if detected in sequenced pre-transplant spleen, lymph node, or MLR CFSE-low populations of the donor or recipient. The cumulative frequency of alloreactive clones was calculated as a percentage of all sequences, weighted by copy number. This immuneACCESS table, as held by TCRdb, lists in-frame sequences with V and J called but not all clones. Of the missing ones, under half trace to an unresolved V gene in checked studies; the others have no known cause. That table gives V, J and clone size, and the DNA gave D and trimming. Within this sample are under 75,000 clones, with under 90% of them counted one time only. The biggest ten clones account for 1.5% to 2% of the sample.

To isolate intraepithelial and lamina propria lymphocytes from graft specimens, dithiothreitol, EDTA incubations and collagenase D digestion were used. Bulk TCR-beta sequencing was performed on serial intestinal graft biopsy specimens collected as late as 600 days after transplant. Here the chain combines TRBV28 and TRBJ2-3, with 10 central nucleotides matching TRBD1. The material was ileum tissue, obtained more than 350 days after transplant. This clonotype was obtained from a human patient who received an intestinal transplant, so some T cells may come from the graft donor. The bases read TGTGCCAGCAACGAGGACAGGGGGAGTTTCACAGATACGCAGTATTTT. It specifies CASNEDRGSFTDTQYF. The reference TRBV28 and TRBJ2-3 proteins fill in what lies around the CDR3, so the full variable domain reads DVKVTQSSRYLVKRTGEKVFLECVQDMDHENMFWYRQDPGLGLRLIYFSYDVKMKEKGDIPEGYSVSREKKERFSLILESASTNQTSMYLCASNEDRGSFTDTQYFGPGTRLTVL.